This T cell receptor beta chain came from a study of molecular identifiers for immune sequencing clone quantification. TCRdb recomputed calls from the PCR reads with MiXCR, one row per CDR3 protein. Found here are a few hundred thousand distinct CDR3 sequences, about 21% of them singletons; the top ten hold around 0.84%. Trimming removed 5 bases at V and 5 bases at J, with 18 bases between. The CDR3 has 15 residues. Of note for this clonotype: It may be a read error: a sequence one base away is much more abundant.

The receptor comes from a human donor in good health. Some libraries in this study had Jurkat cell RNA spiked in. This chain links TRBV12-3 or TRBV12-4 with TRBJ1-1; maybe TRBD1 (5 bases). The sample taken for sequencing was naive CD8+ T cells from blood, with Jurkat cell RNA spiked in. Subset specified: FACS-sorted CD8+CD4-CCR7+CD45RA+ naive T cells. The CDR3 DNA follows: TGTGCCAGCAGTATTAGGACAAGGAGCTTGACTGAAGCTTTCTTT. Encoded protein: CASSIRTRSLTEAFF.